The 19 T cell receptor beta chains listed next were all sequenced from one sample in a study of shared clonotypes between healthy human individuals. Libraries were prepared by immunoSEQ multiplex PCR; TCRdb keeps only in-frame clonotypes and omits some of them. Of about 230,000 clones in the sample, 60% to 70% were seen once. Sequences were obtained from memory CD4+ T cells sorted from blood. The subset: CD45RA-negative fraction. All receptors come from a man younger than 45 in good health.

The rearrangement links TRBV6-5 to TRBJ2-7; possible D gene TRBD1, 6 bases. Germline CDR1 and CDR2: MNHEY and SVGAGI. Between the trimmed V and J ends, which lost 8 bases and 3 bases, there was a span of 14 bases. This CDR3 has 13 residues. The CDR3 region has the DNA TGTGCCAGCGGTCAAACAGGGAGCTACGAGCAGTACTTC. It encodes CASGQTGSYEQYF.

CDR3 nucleotides: TGTGCCAGCAGCCAATTTTTAACAGATACGCAGTATTTT. This gives the protein CASSQFLTDTQYF. V is TRBV2 and J is TRBJ2-3; D unclear. Germline assignment: CDR1 SNHLY and CDR2 FYNNEI. Between the trimmed V and J ends, which lost 6 bases and 3 bases, there was a span of 10 bases. The CDR3 has 13 amino acids.

About this clone: Different DNA sequences within this sample yield the same CDR3. This chain joins TRBV27 and TRBJ2-3; D remains ambiguous. CDR1 and CDR2 from the germline V gene are MNHEY and SMNVEV (reference sequence). V lost 1 base and J lost 1, with 3 bases in between. The CDR3 contains 13 residues. The CDR3 DNA reads TGTGCCAGCAGTTTATTGGGCACAGATACGCAGTATTTT. It is translated as CASSLLGTDTQYF.

The chain is built from TRBV10-3 and TRBJ1-1; D is unresolved. With 0 bases removed from V and 5 bases from J, the gap between germline ends came to 7 bases. CDR3 length equals 13 residues. The V gene's germline CDR1 is ENHRY and CDR2 SYGVKD. The CDR3 region is CAISESRGTEAFF. CDR3 DNA: TGTGCCATCAGTGAGTCGCGGGGAACTGAAGCTTTCTTT.

For this clone: The same CDR3 arises from other DNA sequences in this sample as well. The V and J genes are TRBV6-1 and TRBJ2-3; D remains ambiguous. The CDR3 spans 12 residues. V dropped 2 bases and J dropped 5 bases, with 5 bases sitting between them. Germline V gene sequence: CDR1 MNHNS, CDR2 SASEGT. CDR3 DNA: TGTGCCAGCAGTGAAACTGGAGATACGCAGTATTTT. Amino acids: CASSETGDTQYF.

V usage is TRBV7-8 and J usage is TRBJ2-1, with D tentatively TRBD2 (5 bases). V was cut by 7 bases and J by 0 bases, with 19 bases left in between. The CDR3 is 17 residues long. The germline V gene encodes CDR1 SGHVS and CDR2 FQNEAQ. The CDR3 coding sequence is TGTGCCAGCATCACGGATGGCGGGTCCAGCTCCTACAATGAGCAGTTCTTC. Its translation is CASITDGGSSSYNEQFF.

This clone was observed a single time. The chain joins TRBV7-9 to TRBJ1-4; unclear D gene. Trimming took 5 bases from V and 4 from J, leaving 23 bases between them. This CDR3 has 18 amino acids. Per the germline V gene, CDR1 is SEHNR and CDR2 is FQNEAQ (reference sequence). The CDR3 is CASSPGGYIKSLNEKLFF. The CDR3, as DNA: TGTGCCAGCAGCCCTGGAGGCTACATTAAATCCCTTAATGAAAAACTGTTTTTT.

This chain links TRBV9 with TRBJ1-3; TRBD1 might be the D (5 bases). In germline, CDR1 is SGDLS, CDR2 YYNGEE. The CDR3 has 16 amino acids. Trimming removed 4 bases at V and 0 bases at J, with 14 bases between. The CDR3 here is CASSLTGRSSGNTIYF. CDR3 DNA sequence: TGTGCCAGCAGCCTAACGGGACGGAGCTCTGGAAACACCATATATTTT.

This chain joins TRBV19 and TRBJ1-5; D gene unclear. The CDR3 contains 15 residues. Germline V gene sequence: CDR1 LNHDA, CDR2 SQIVND (reference sequence). The germline V and J ends were trimmed by 6 bases and 0 bases, with 12 bases remaining between them. The CDR3 coding sequence is TGTGCCAGTAGGGAAACAGTGTTTAGCAATCAGCCCCAGCATTTT. Its protein product is CASRETVFSNQPQHF.

The chain employs TRBV6-1 and TRBJ1-5, with unresolved D. Germline V gene lookup returns CDR1 MNHNS and CDR2 SASEGT. V was pared by 4 bases and J by 5 bases, with 12 bases between. The CDR3 spans 14 residues. Written as DNA, the CDR3 is TGTGCCAGCAGTGTTCCTGTCTGGGATCAGCCCCAGCATTTT. It specifies CASSVPVWDQPQHF.

This clone was detected a few times. J is TRBJ2-1 and V is TRBV7-9, with 7 bases lining up with TRBD2. Germline trimming cut 7 bases from V and 4 bases from J; bases unmatched to any gene: 13. The CDR3 is 16 amino acids. Germline V gene data show CDR1 as SEHNR and CDR2 as FQNEAQ (reference sequence). CDR3 bases: TGTGCCAGCATAGACGTGCGGGAGCGGTTGTACAATGAGCAGTTCTTC. Its translation is CASIDVRERLYNEQFF.

The table lists this clone with a count of one. The chain links TRBV5-4 to TRBJ2-7, with 7 nucleotides matching TRBD2. Looked up from germline, CDR1 is SGHNT and CDR2 is YYREEE (reference sequence). With V trimmed by 0 bases and J by 2 bases, 5 bases remained unmatched. CDR3 size: 15 residues. CDR3 residues: CASSLGTGGAYEQYF. CDR3 bases: TGTGCCAGCAGCTTGGGAACGGGGGGAGCCTACGAGCAGTACTTC.

The chain employs TRBV27 and TRBJ1-5; possible D gene TRBD1, 6 bases. The V gene's germline CDR1 is MNHEY and CDR2 SMNVEV (reference sequence). The CDR3 runs 12 residues. Trimming stripped 7 bases from V and 6 bases from J, with 10 bases between. In DNA form, the CDR3 reads TGTGCCAGCAAGGGGGTAGGTCAGCCCCAGCATTTT. Protein: CASKGVGQPQHF.

This clone was observed a handful of times. This chain links TRBV28 with TRBJ2-7; TRBD2 aligns across 9 bases. The CDR3 extends over 14 amino acids. The germline V gene has CDR1 MDHEN and CDR2 SYDVKM. The ends lost 3 bases at V and 6 bases at J; junction bases unmatched: 6. CDR3: CASSFGLARGEQYF. DNA for the CDR3: TGTGCCAGCAGTTTTGGACTAGCGAGAGGCGAGCAGTACTTC.

The gene calls are TRBV2 and TRBJ2-1; 8 bases fit TRBD2. The germline CDR1 and CDR2 sequences are SNHLY and FYNNEI. The CDR3 totals 13 residues. The J segment lost 7 bases and the V segment lost 9 bases, leaving 8 bases of the junction unmatched. The CDR3 here is CASLSGSYNEQFF. Here the CDR3 DNA reads TGTGCCAGTCTAAGCGGGAGTTATAATGAGCAGTTCTTC.

The chain recombines TRBV25-1 with TRBJ1-1, with TRBD1 as a possible D gene (5 bases). The V gene lost 5 bases and the J gene lost 6 bases, with 10 bases spanning the gap. The CDR3 is 12 residues long. The germline V gene encodes CDR1 MGHDK and CDR2 SYGVNS. Here the CDR3 reads CASSRQTSEAFF. Written as DNA, the CDR3 is TGTGCCAGCAGTAGACAGACTTCTGAAGCTTTCTTT.

The chain recombines TRBV6-1 with TRBJ1-1; the D gene is possibly TRBD1 (5 bases). The CDR3 covers 13 residues. V was shortened by 8 bases and J by 5 bases, with 15 bases between the two germline ends. Germline CDR1 is MNHNS and CDR2 is SASEGT. The CDR3 region has the DNA TGTGCCAGCGCAATAGGGGCCCCGACTGAAGCTTTCTTT. Encoded protein: CASAIGAPTEAFF.

The rearrangement joins TRBV29-1 to TRBJ1-1; the D is unclear. Germline lookup yields CDR1 SQVTM and CDR2 ANQGSEA. The V end lost 1 base, the J end lost 0 bases, and 15 bases lay between the germline ends. CDR3 length: 16 amino acids. The CDR3 region has the DNA TGCAGCGTTGAAGGCCTCGTCGGCGGAGTGAACACTGAAGCTTTCTTT. Translated: CSVEGLVGGVNTEAFF. Variable domain in full (rest from reference TRBV29-1 and TRBJ1-1): SAVISQKPSRDICQRGTSLTIQCQVDSQVTMMFWYRQQPGQSLTLIATANQGSEATYESGFVIDKFPISRPNLTFSTLTVSNMSPEDSSIYLCSVEGLVGGVNTEAFFGQGTRLTVV.

The chain carries TRBV5-4 and TRBJ2-3, with TRBD2 matching over 10 bases. Trimming took 5 bases from V and 0 from J; bases not matched to a gene: 6. This CDR3 is built from 16 residues. Germline V gene data show CDR1 as SGHNT and CDR2 as YYREEE (reference sequence). In DNA form, the CDR3 reads TGTGCCAGCAGTGAGGCTAGCGGGAGAAGCACAGATACGCAGTATTTT. Encoded protein: CASSEASGRSTDTQYF.